This passage covers 8 T cell receptor beta chains from one sample sequenced in a study of shared clonotypes between healthy human individuals (dated by TCRdb to about 2020). Library preparation used the immunoSEQ multiplex PCR assay. Drawn from immuneACCESS, this table holds only the in-frame rearrangements with V and J called that TCRdb kept. Clones are partly lost; checked studies trace under half to an unresolved V gene and leave the rest unexplained. The sample table lists fewer than 1.8 million clones, about 98.5% of them with a count of one. The ten largest clones add up to under 0.45% of the sample. Sequences were obtained from naive CD4+ T cells sorted from blood. What this sample's cell subset or site label stands for: CD45RA+ positively selected. These receptors were obtained from a man aged 30 to 39 in good health.

This clone was counted a single time. The chain is built from TRBV27 and TRBJ1-5, with unresolved D. The CDR3 spans 14 residues. The germline gives CDR1 MNHEY, CDR2 SMNVEV (reference sequence). Trimming left V 4 bases short and J 7 bases short, with 14 bases between. CDR3 sequence reads: CASSSTTMPQPQHF. CDR3 nucleotide sequence: TGTGCCAGCAGTTCAACTACTATGCCCCAGCCCCAGCATTTT.

This chain uses TRBV18 with TRBJ2-7; 7 bases are a match to TRBD2. V lost 3 bases and J lost 1; bases outside the gene matches: 9. This CDR3 is 16 amino acids long. Germline V CDR1 and CDR2: KGHSH, LQKENI. DNA of the CDR3: TGTGCCAGCTCACCCGGTTCCCCAGCGGGATCCTACGAGCAGTACTTC. Translated: CASSPGSPAGSYEQYF. Filled out from reference TRBV18 and TRBJ2-7, the complete variable domain reads NAGVMQNPRHLVRRRGQEARLRCSPMKGHSHVYWYRQLPEEGLKFMVYLQKENIIDESGMPKERFSAEFPKEGPSILRIQQVVRGDSAAYFCASSPGSPAGSYEQYFGPGTRLTVT.

J is TRBJ2-3 and V is TRBV7-3; no firm D call. Trimming took off 5 bases at V and 6 bases at J, with 15 bases between the two ends. Germline loops: CDR1 SGHTA, CDR2 FQGTGA. The CDR3 is 14 amino acids. CDR3 in DNA: TGTGCCAGCAGCACCGGAGAAATTCTTGATACGCAGTATTTT. Protein product: CASSTGEILDTQYF. Full variable domain (remainder filled in from reference TRBV7-3 and TRBJ2-3): GAGVSQTPSNKVTEKGKYVELRCDPISGHTALYWYRQSLGQGPEFLIYFQGTGAADDSGLPNDRFFAVRPEGSVSTLKIQRTERGDSAVYLCASSTGEILDTQYFGPGTRLTVL.

This clone was detected once. V is TRBV28 and J is TRBJ1-4, with 7 bases identical to TRBD1. The V segment lost 4 bases and the J segment 2 bases; nucleotides outside the gene matches: 7. The CDR3 has 16 amino acids. Per germline, CDR1 MDHEN and CDR2 SYDVKM. This chain's CDR3 is CASSYQDRRTNEKLFF. In DNA form, the CDR3 reads TGTGCCAGCAGTTACCAGGACAGGAGGACTAATGAAAAACTGTTTTTT. Full variable domain (rest looked up from reference TRBV28 and TRBJ1-4): DVKVTQSSRYLVKRTGEKVFLECVQDMDHENMFWYRQDPGLGLRLIYFSYDVKMKEKGDIPEGYSVSREKKERFSLILESASTNQTSMYLCASSYQDRRTNEKLFFGSGTQLSVL.

V and J are TRBV18 and TRBJ2-1; 8 bases align to TRBD2. CDR3 length: 17 amino acids. The germline gives CDR1 KGHSH, CDR2 LQKENI. V was clipped by 2 bases and J by 10 bases; unmatched bases: 16. The DNA of the CDR3 is TGTGCCAGCTCACCATCGGCGAGCGGGAGAGGGAAAAGGGAGCAGTTCTTC. Residues: CASSPSASGRGKREQFF.

A note on this clone: Within the sample, other DNA sequences also encode this same CDR3. The chain has TRBV29-1 and TRBJ2-3; D gene ambiguous. V dropped 6 bases and J dropped 5 bases, with 6 bases sitting between them. Looked up from germline, CDR1 is SQVTM and CDR2 is ANQGSEA. The CDR3 is 10 residues long. This chain's CDR3 is CSVGVDTQYF. The CDR3 bases are TGCAGCGTAGGTGTAGATACGCAGTATTTT.

V gene TRBV25-1 combines with J gene TRBJ2-3; D is undetermined. V was shortened by 2 bases and J by 0 bases, with 9 bases between the two germline ends. The CDR3 has 15 amino acids. Germline V gene data show CDR1 as MGHDK and CDR2 as SYGVNS. The CDR3 DNA reads as TGTGCCAGCAGTGAAGAAGGAACTAGCACAGATACGCAGTATTTT. Translation gives CASSEEGTSTDTQYF.

This clone appeared a single time. The V call is TRBV5-5, the J call TRBJ1-1, with unresolved D. Germline lookup yields CDR1 SGHKS and CDR2 YYEKEE (reference sequence). V lost 1 base and J lost 4, with 14 bases in between. This CDR3 has 15 residues. CDR3 in amino acids: CASSLIGKSATEAFF. DNA for the CDR3: TGTGCCAGCAGCTTGATCGGCAAGTCGGCCACTGAAGCTTTCTTT. Together with reference TRBV5-5 and TRBJ1-1, the CDR3 gives the full variable domain: DAGVTQSPTHLIKTRGQQVTLRCSPISGHKSVSWYQQVLGQGPQFIFQYYEKEERGRGNFPDRFSARQFPNYSSELNVNALLLGDSALYLCASSLIGKSATEAFFGQGTRLTVV.